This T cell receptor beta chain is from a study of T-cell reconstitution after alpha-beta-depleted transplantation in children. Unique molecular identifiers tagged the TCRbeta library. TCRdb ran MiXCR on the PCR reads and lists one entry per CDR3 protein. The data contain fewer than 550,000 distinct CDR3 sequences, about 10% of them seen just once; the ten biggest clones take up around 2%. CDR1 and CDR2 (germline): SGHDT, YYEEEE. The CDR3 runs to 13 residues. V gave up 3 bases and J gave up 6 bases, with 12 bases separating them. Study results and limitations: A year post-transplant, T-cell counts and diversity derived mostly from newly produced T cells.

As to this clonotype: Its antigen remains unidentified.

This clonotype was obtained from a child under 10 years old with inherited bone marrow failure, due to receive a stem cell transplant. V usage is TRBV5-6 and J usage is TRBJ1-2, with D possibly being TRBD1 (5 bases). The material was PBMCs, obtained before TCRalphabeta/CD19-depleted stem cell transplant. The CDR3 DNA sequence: TGTGCCAGCAGCTGGGGACTGAACCATGGCTACACCTTC. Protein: CASSWGLNHGYTF.